Below are 17 T cell receptor beta chains sequenced from a single sample in a study of blood T cell repertoires in COVID-19. Profiled with immunoSEQ multiplex PCR; TCRdb holds only in-frame clones, not every one. The repertoire holds around 100,000 clones, more than 70% seen once, with more than 5% in the top ten. Material: peripheral blood. Receptors were obtained from a woman aged 55-69 years with COVID-19, enrolled during active disease.

The chain combines TRBV6-5 with TRBJ1-1; possibly TRBD1 for D (6 bases). CDR1 is MNHEY, CDR2 SVGAGI, per germline. The V gene lost 8 bases and the J gene lost 3 bases, with 10 bases spanning the gap. This CDR3 has 12 residues. CDR3 sequence (DNA): TGTGCCAGCGGGGGCAGGGACACTGAAGCTTTCTTT. This encodes CASGGRDTEAFF.

The chain couples TRBV6-5 to TRBJ1-1; D remains ambiguous. The CDR3 is 13 residues long. The V gene's germline CDR1 is MNHEY and CDR2 SVGAGI. With 6 bases removed from V and 4 bases from J, the gap between germline ends came to 12 bases. The CDR3 spells CASREGAGTEAFF. The CDR3 region has the DNA TGTGCCAGCAGGGAGGGCGCGGGCACTGAAGCTTTCTTT.

The chain recombines TRBV27 with TRBJ1-5, with a weak D call TRBD1 (5 bases). The germline gives CDR1 MNHEY, CDR2 SMNVEV (reference sequence). This CDR3 spans 15 amino acids. V was trimmed by 2 bases and J by 5 bases, leaving 13 bases between them. As DNA, the CDR3 is TGTGCCAGCAGTTTAGGGGCAGGGAAGTATCAGCCCCAGCATTTT. It encodes CASSLGAGKYQPQHF.

The chain joins TRBV24-1 to TRBJ2-2; D is perhaps TRBD2 (5 bases). This CDR3 comprises 16 residues. V lost 5 bases and J 1 base, leaving 13 bases between the germline ends. CDR1 is KGHDR and CDR2 is SFDVKD in the germline V gene. This chain's CDR3 is CATSGWGAENTGELFF. For the CDR3, the DNA is TGTGCCACCAGTGGTTGGGGAGCGGAGAACACCGGGGAGCTGTTTTTT.

The chain carries TRBV5-4 and TRBJ1-5, with 9 bases lining up with TRBD1. Trimming removed 4 bases from V and 0 bases from J; junction bases left unmatched: 2. This CDR3 comprises 15 residues. Germline V gene data show CDR1 as SGHNT and CDR2 as YYREEE (reference sequence). Written as DNA, the CDR3 is TGTGCCAGCAGCACAGGGGGCGATAGCAATCAGCCCCAGCATTTT. As protein: CASSTGGDSNQPQHF.

The chain uses TRBV7-9 and TRBJ1-1; possible D gene TRBD1, 5 bases. Looked up from germline, CDR1 is SEHNR and CDR2 is FQNEAQ (reference sequence). V lost 8 bases and J lost 3, with 19 bases in between. The CDR3 spans 15 residues. The CDR3 DNA sequence: TGTGCCAGCGTTCCCTTAGGCAGGGCCGACACTGAAGCTTTCTTT. Amino acids: CASVPLGRADTEAFF.

J is TRBJ1-2 and V is TRBV5-1, with 7 bases identical to TRBD1. The germline V gene encodes CDR1 SGHRS and CDR2 YFSETQ. The CDR3 extends over 20 amino acids. J gave up 0 bases and V 2 bases, and 19 bases lay outside the gene matches. This CDR3 reads CASSFLPGDPTGLTNYGYTF. As DNA, the CDR3 is TGCGCCAGCAGCTTTCTTCCTGGGGACCCGACAGGGCTGACTAACTATGGCTACACCTTC.

The chain uses TRBV4-1 and TRBJ2-1, with D possibly being TRBD2 (6 bases). The CDR3 consists of 17 residues. Deletions cut 3 bases from V and 0 bases from J, with 15 bases between. The germline CDR1 and CDR2 sequences are MGHRA and YSYEKL. CDR3 amino acids: CASSHPTSPSSYNEQFF. Here the CDR3 DNA reads TGCGCCAGCAGCCACCCGACTAGTCCTAGCTCCTACAATGAGCAGTTCTTC.

The chain links TRBV5-1 to TRBJ2-5; D possibly corresponds to TRBD2 (6 bases). The germline CDR1 and CDR2 sequences are SGHRS and YFSETQ. The ends were cut back, 3 bases at V and 2 bases at J, with 11 bases in the middle. The CDR3 has 14 amino acids. The CDR3 spells CASSSRGKQETQYF. The CDR3 nucleotides are TGCGCCAGCAGCTCGCGGGGTAAACAAGAGACCCAGTACTTC.

The chain joins TRBV27 to TRBJ1-1, with 10 bases that match TRBD1. The germline gives CDR1 MNHEY, CDR2 SMNVEV (reference sequence). V was clipped by 6 bases and J by 7 bases; unmatched bases: 11. There are 15 residues in the CDR3. CDR3 nucleotide sequence: TGTGCCAGCAGCTGGGACAGGGGTGGGTCCAGTGAAGCTTTCTTT. It encodes CASSWDRGGSSEAFF.

The rearrangement uses TRBV25-1 and TRBJ1-1, with D possibly being TRBD1 (5 bases). This CDR3 contains 16 residues. The V gene lost 3 bases and the J gene lost 1 base, with 15 bases spanning the gap. Germline V gene lookup returns CDR1 MGHDK and CDR2 SYGVNS. DNA for the CDR3: TGTGCCAGCAGTGAGGCGGGGCAGGGCGGGAACACTGAAGCTTTCTTT. This encodes CASSEAGQGGNTEAFF.

The chain is built from TRBV19 and TRBJ2-5; TRBD2 matches 7 bases. With V trimmed by 5 bases and J by 4 bases, 13 bases remained unmatched. This CDR3 has 16 amino acids. CDR1 is LNHDA, CDR2 SQIVND, per germline (reference sequence). Here the CDR3 reads CASSAPRTGGRETQYF. CDR3 nucleotides: TGTGCCAGTAGTGCGCCCCGGACGGGGGGAAGAGAGACCCAGTACTTC.

This sequence joins TRBV7-9 and TRBJ2-7; TRBD1 aligns across 10 bases. J lost 5 bases, V lost 5 bases, and 6 bases had no gene match. The CDR3 has 14 amino acids. The germline V gene encodes CDR1 SEHNR and CDR2 FQNEAQ (reference sequence). CDR3 DNA: TGTGCCAGCAGCCGGGGACAGGGGACGAACGAGCAGTACTTC. It specifies CASSRGQGTNEQYF.

The chain recombines TRBV5-1 with TRBJ2-5, with TRBD1 matching over 10 bases. The CDR3 consists of 16 residues. V was pared by 1 base and J by 5 bases, with 8 bases of the junction left unmatched. Germline lookup yields CDR1 SGHRS and CDR2 YFSETQ. CDR3 in DNA: TGCGCCAGCAGCTTGAGGACAGGGGGTAGAGGGGAGACCCAGTACTTC. It specifies CASSLRTGGRGETQYF.

This clone has only a few counts. The chain links TRBV6-6 to TRBJ2-2; D might be TRBD1 (6 bases). The V end lost 5 bases, the J end lost 5 bases, and 12 bases lay between the germline ends. Germline CDR1 MNHNY, CDR2 SVGAGI (reference sequence). The CDR3 contains 14 residues. CDR3: CASSHKGETGELFF. The CDR3 DNA sequence: TGTGCCAGCAGTCACAAGGGGGAGACCGGGGAGCTGTTTTTT.

Regarding this clone: The sample holds other DNA sequences that translate to the same CDR3. The V and J genes are TRBV18 and TRBJ1-5; 7 positions match TRBD1. Germline V gene data show CDR1 as KGHSH and CDR2 as LQKENI. V gave up 3 bases and J gave up 0 bases; unmatched junction bases: 5. This CDR3 spans 16 amino acids. CDR3 sequence reads: CASSPSTGDSNQPQHF. As DNA, the CDR3 is TGTGCCAGCTCACCGTCTACAGGGGATAGCAATCAGCCCCAGCATTTT.

This chain links TRBV9 with TRBJ1-2, with D tentatively TRBD1 (5 bases). The germline CDR1 and CDR2 sequences are SGDLS and YYNGEE. Trimming removed 1 base at V and 4 bases at J, with 14 bases between. The CDR3 runs 15 residues. The CDR3 DNA sequence: TGTGCCAGCAGCGTATCGGAGGGGCCAATCTATGGCTACACCTTC. Translated, it gives CASSVSEGPIYGYTF.